This TCR beta chain originates from a study of T cell responses to AZD1222 COVID-19 vaccine. Study-wide results and caveats: The study reported that nearly half of spike-specific TCRs target unmutated variant regions. Only a handful of AZD1222 recipients, roughly six in all, had baseline seropositivity. Spike as a whole was targeted by vaccine-associated CD4 TCRs, dominant at 160-218 and 743-854. The donors showed a predominance of white British ancestry and of females, with possible underestimation of clonal diversity.

This table comes from immunoSEQ multiplex PCR, and its TCRdb copy is limited to in-frame clones, with some not included. The sample shows approximately 220,000 clones, more than 85% of them seen only once. Note on this clone: Its specificity is unknown.

The CDR3 is 16 residues long. Per germline, CDR1 SGHTA and CDR2 FQGNSA. The V gene end was trimmed by 6 bases and the J gene end by 2 bases; junction bases not matched to a gene: 10. The sequence was obtained from an adult in good health. Sequenced material: peripheral blood, taken on day 0 of MenACWY control vaccination. This chain connects TRBV7-2 to TRBJ2-7; TRBD2 agrees at 10 bases. Here the CDR3 reads CASSQSSGGPTYEQYF. CDR3 sequence (DNA): TGTGCCAGCAGTCAAAGTAGCGGGGGGCCCACCTACGAGCAGTACTTC.